This record looks at one TCR beta chain sequence and its context. Its antigen is not identified. Distinct nucleotide sequences in the sample also encode this CDR3. The table came from immunoSEQ multiplex PCR; TCRdb's copy has only in-frame clones and leaves some out. The data contain roughly 850,000 clones, roughly 96% of them singletons. This specimen comes from a study of shared clonotypes between healthy human individuals. Germline V gene data show CDR1 as MNHEY and CDR2 as SMNVEV (reference sequence). V was trimmed by 3 bases and J by 6 bases, leaving 11 bases between them. There are 13 residues in the CDR3. General study points: Naive CD4 clonotype sharing across four donors was about 5%. Sampling covered blood only; tissue repertoires likely differ.

CD45RO negativity and positive selection for CCR7 defined naive CD8 cells, a population that excluded terminally differentiated effector memory CD45RA+ cells. Free of recent acute infections or vaccinations, the donors were healthy HIV-negative adults. The V gene is TRBV27, the J gene TRBJ1-2; D may be TRBD1 (6 bases). This clonotype originated in a man aged 30 to 39 in good health. Sequenced input: naive CD8+ T cells sorted from blood. CDR3 DNA sequence: TGTGCCAGCAGTTTGTGGGGGCGCGATGGCTACACCTTC. It specifies CASSLWGRDGYTF.